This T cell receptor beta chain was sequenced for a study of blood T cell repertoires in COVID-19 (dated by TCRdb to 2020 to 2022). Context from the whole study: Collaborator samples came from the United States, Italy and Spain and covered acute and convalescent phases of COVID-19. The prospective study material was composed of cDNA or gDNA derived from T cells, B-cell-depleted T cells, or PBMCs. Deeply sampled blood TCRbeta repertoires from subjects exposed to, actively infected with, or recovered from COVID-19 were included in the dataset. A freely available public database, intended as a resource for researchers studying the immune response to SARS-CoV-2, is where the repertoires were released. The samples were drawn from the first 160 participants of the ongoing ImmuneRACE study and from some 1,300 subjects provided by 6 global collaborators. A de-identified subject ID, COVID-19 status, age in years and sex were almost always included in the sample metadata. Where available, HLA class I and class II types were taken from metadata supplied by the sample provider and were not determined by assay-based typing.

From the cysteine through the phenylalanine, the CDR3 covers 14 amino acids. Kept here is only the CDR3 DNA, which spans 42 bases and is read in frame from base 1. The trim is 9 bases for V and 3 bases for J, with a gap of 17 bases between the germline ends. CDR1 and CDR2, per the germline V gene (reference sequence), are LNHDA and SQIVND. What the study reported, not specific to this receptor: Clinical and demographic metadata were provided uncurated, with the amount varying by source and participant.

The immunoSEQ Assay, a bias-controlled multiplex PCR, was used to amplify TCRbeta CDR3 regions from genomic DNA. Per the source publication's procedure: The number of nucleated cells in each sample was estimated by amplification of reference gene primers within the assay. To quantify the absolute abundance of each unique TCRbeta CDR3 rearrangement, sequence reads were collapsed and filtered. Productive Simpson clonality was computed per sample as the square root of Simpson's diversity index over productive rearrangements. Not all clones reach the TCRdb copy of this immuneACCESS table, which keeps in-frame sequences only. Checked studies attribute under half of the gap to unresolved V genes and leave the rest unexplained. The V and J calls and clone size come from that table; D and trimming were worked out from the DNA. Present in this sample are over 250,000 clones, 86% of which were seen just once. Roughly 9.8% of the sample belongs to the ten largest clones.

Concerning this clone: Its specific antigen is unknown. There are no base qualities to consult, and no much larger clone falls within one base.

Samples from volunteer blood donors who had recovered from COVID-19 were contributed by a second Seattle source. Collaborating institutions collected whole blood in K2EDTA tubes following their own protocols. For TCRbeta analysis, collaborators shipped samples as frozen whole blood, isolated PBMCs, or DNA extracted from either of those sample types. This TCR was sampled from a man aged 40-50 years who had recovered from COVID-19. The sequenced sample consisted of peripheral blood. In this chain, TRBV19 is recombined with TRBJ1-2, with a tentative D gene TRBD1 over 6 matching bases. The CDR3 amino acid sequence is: CASAVWGLDYGYTF. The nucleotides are TGTGCCAGCGCCGTATGGGGGCTTGACTATGGCTACACCTTC.